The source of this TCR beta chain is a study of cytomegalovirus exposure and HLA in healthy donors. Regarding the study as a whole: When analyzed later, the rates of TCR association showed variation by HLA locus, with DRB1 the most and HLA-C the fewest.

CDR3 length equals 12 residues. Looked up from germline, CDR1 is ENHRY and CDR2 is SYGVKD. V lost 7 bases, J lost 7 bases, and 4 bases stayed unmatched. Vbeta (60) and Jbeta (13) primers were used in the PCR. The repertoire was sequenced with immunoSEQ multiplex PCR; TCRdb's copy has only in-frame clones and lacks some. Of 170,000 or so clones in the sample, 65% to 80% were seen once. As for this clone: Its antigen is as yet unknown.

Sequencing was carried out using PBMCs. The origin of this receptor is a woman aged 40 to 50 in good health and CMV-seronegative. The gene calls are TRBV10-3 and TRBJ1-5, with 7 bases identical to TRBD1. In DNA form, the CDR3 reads TGTGCCATCAAAGGGGGCGACCAGCCCCAGCATTTT. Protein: CAIKGGDQPQHF.